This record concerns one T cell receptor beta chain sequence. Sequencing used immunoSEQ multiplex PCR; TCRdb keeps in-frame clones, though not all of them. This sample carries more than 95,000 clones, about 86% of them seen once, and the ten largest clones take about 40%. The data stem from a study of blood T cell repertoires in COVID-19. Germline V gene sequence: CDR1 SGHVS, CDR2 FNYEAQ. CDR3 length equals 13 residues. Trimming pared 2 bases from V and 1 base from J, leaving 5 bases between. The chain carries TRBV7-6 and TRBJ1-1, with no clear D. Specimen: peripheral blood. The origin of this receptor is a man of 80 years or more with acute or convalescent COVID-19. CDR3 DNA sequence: TGTGCCAGCAGCTTATACGGGAACACTGAAGCTTTCTTT. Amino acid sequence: CASSLYGNTEAFF.